The present entry profiles one TCR beta chain with its context. Original handling: Amplification of reference gene primers was used by the study to estimate nucleated cell counts. Sequenced by immunoSEQ multiplex PCR; TCRdb stores in-frame clones only, minus some. V and J calls and clone size are given by that table; D and trimming were obtained from the DNA. Of about 670,000 clones detected, about 87% appear once; the ten largest clones hold 0.2% to 0.3%. The sample originates from a study of blood T cell repertoires in COVID-19. On the study more broadly: COVID-19 samples from acute and convalescent phases originated in the United States, Italy and Spain.

Germline V gene data show CDR1 as WNHNN and CDR2 as SYGVQD (reference sequence). V was cut by 11 bases and J by 4 bases, with 14 bases left in between. The CDR3 length is 12 residues. This clonotype originated in a young woman with acute or convalescent COVID-19. This chain uses TRBV10-1 with TRBJ1-2; possibly TRBD1 for D (6 bases). What was sequenced was peripheral blood. In DNA, the CDR3 is TGCGCCGGGCAGGGGCCTGTCTATGGCTACACCTTC. This gives the protein CAGQGPVYGYTF.